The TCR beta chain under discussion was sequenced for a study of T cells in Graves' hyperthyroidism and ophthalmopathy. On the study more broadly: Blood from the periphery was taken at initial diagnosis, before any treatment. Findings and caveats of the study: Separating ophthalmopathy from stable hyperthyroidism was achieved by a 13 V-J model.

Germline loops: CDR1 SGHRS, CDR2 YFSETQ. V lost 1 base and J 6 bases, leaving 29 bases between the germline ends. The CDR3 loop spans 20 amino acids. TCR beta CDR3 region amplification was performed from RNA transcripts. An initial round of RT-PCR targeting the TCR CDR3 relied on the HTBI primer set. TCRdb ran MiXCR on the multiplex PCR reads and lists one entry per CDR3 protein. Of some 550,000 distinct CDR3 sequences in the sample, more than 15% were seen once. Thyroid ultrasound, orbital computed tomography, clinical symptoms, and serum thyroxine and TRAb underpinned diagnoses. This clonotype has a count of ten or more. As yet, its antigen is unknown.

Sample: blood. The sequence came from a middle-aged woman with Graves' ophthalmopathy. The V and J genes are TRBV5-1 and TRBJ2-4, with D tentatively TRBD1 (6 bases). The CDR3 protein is CASSLRGIVQGVTAGNIQYF. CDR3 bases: TGCGCCAGCAGCTTGCGTGGAATCGTACAGGGAGTAACGGCAGGAAACATTCAGTACTTC.